This TCR beta chain was captured by sequencing in a study of T cells in Graves' hyperthyroidism and ophthalmopathy. The TCR beta CDR3 regions underwent amplification using RNA transcripts as the source. A set of HTBI primers served as the primers for a first-round RT-PCR of the TCR CDR3. Via MiXCR, TCRdb re-called the multiplex PCR reads, giving one row per CDR3 protein. The table has some 350,000 distinct CDR3 sequences, roughly 25% seen once; the top ten hold around 70%. Trimming took 5 bases from V and 3 from J, leaving 10 bases between them. Germline V gives CDR1 DFQATT, CDR2 SNEGSKA (reference sequence). This CDR3 comprises 12 residues. This clonotype appeared many times. The study left out patients who had uncontrolled infection, other autoimmune disease, pregnancy or lactation. Orbital computed tomography, thyroid ultrasound, serum thyroxine and TRAb, and clinical symptoms together informed the diagnoses. Fresh peripheral blood, approximately 9.1 ml, was the source of the PBMCs.

The V and J genes are TRBV20-1 and TRBJ1-1; D call uncertain. The sequence was obtained from a man aged 45-60 years with Graves' hyperthyroidism. Input material: blood. In DNA form, the CDR3 reads TGCAGTGCTTCCCGGGGAGACACTGAAGCTTTCTTT. Its protein product is CSASRGDTEAFF.